This passage covers 10 T cell receptor beta chains from one sample sequenced in a study of blood T cell repertoires in COVID-19. The table came from immunoSEQ multiplex PCR; TCRdb's copy has only in-frame clones and leaves some out. The sample includes roughly 300,000 clones, approximately 88% of them seen just once. Material for sequencing was peripheral blood. The receptor source for this set is a human donor with COVID-19, enrolled during active disease. The donor label of this sample is uncertain.

This clone occurred once. The gene calls are TRBV27 and TRBJ1-1, with TRBD1 matching 7 bases. This CDR3 spans 13 amino acids. Germline V gene sequence: CDR1 MNHEY, CDR2 SMNVEV (reference sequence). V lost 5 bases to trimming and J lost 6 bases; unmatched junction nucleotides: 6. The CDR3 loop is CASSTKTGAEAFF. The CDR3 nucleotides are TGTGCCAGCAGTACGAAAACAGGGGCTGAAGCTTTCTTT.

The V gene is TRBV25-1, the J gene TRBJ2-1; 10 bases map to TRBD2. Per germline, CDR1 MGHDK and CDR2 SYGVNS. V trimming: 3 bases; J trimming: 10 bases; junction bases outside the gene matches: 12. CDR3 length: 16 residues. The CDR3 sequence: CASSESTSGIGREQFF. CDR3 sequence (DNA): TGTGCCAGCAGTGAGTCCACTAGCGGGATAGGAAGGGAGCAGTTCTTC.

The rearrangement links TRBV5-5 to TRBJ2-7, with D perhaps TRBD1 (5 bases). CDR1 and CDR2 from the germline V gene are SGHKS and YYEKEE (reference sequence). The CDR3 length is 13 residues. The V end lost 0 bases, the J end lost 5 bases, and 9 bases lay between the germline ends. In nucleotides, the CDR3 is TGTGCCAGCAGCTTGGACAGGACCAACGAGCAGTACTTC. Amino acids: CASSLDRTNEQYF.

This sequence joins TRBV9 and TRBJ1-2, with a tentative D call TRBD1 (5 bases). The V end lost 3 bases, the J end lost 5 bases, and 17 bases lay between the germline ends. The CDR3 spans 15 residues. Germline V gene sequence: CDR1 SGDLS, CDR2 YYNGEE. CDR3 nucleotide sequence: TGTGCCAGCAGCGGAAGGTCTGACAGTCCTTATGGCTACACCTTC. It yields the protein CASSGRSDSPYGYTF.

The J gene is TRBJ2-3, the V gene TRBV7-8; TRBD2 might be the D (6 bases). The CDR3 extends over 14 amino acids. Per the germline V gene, CDR1 is SGHVS and CDR2 is FQNEAQ. V lost 3 bases to trimming and J lost 2 bases, with 9 bases between them. The CDR3 DNA reads as TGTGCCAGCAGCTTCCGGGAGTACACAGATACGCAGTATTTT. This gives the protein CASSFREYTDTQYF.

Remarks on this clone: A single base separates this from a much larger clone, so it may be a read error. The genes are TRBV28 and TRBJ2-3; TRBD2 aligns across 8 bases. Trimming at V came to 6 bases and at J to 1 base, leaving 0 bases not matched to a gene. The CDR3 consists of 13 residues. CDR1 and CDR2 (germline): MDHEN, SYDVKM. The CDR3 DNA reads TGTGCCAGCAGGACTAGCGGCACAGATACGCAGTATTTT. Translation: CASRTSGTDTQYF.

This rearrangement joins TRBV7-2 to TRBJ1-5; TRBD1 might be the D (5 bases). Germline values: CDR1 SGHTA, CDR2 FQGNSA. The CDR3 has 13 residues. With 5 bases removed from V and 11 bases from J, the gap between germline ends came to 16 bases. CDR3 sequence (DNA): TGTGCCAGCAGCCCGAGGACCCTCAGGGCCCAGCATTTT. Translated, it gives CASSPRTLRAQHF.

This clone was detected a few times. This chain links TRBV3-1 (or the pseudogene TRBV3-2) with TRBJ1-2, with 7 bases matching TRBD1. V shed 4 bases, J shed 0 bases, and the junction held 5 bases outside the gene matches. The CDR3 has 15 amino acids. Germline V lookup: CDR1 LGHDT, CDR2 YNNKEL (reference sequence). This CDR3 is CASSLQTGSNYGYTF. CDR3 bases: TGTGCCAGCAGCCTGCAGACAGGGTCTAACTATGGCTACACCTTC.

In its sample, this clone was seen a few times. The chain has TRBV5-1 and TRBJ1-3; weak D call: TRBD1 (5 bases). Trimming cost V 3 bases and J 1 base, with 11 bases left between them. This CDR3 spans 15 amino acids. Germline-derived CDR1 and CDR2 are SGHRS and YFSETQ. The DNA of the CDR3 is TGCGCCAGCAGCTCTGCGGGGCAGTCTGGAAACACCATATATTTT. Amino acid sequence: CASSSAGQSGNTIYF.

The chain uses TRBV30 and TRBJ2-3; TRBD2 might be the D (6 bases). This CDR3 region has 14 residues. CDR1 and CDR2 (germline): GTSNPN, SVGIG (reference sequence). V shed 8 bases and J shed 1 base, with 16 bases lying between them. Here the CDR3 DNA reads TGTGCCGGTTCGACCGGGGGTCGCACAGATACGCAGTATTTT. It specifies CAGSTGGRTDTQYF.